This TCR beta chain is drawn from a study of blood T cells in healthy people across ages. Healthy Russian Caucasian donors spanned ages about 6 to 90 years. The authors drew roughly 9.8 milliliters of peripheral blood from each donor. Next came a second PCR, run for about 7 to 12 cycles, which used a sample-barcoded 5' primer along with a J-beta primer mix. TCRdb recomputed calls from the 5' RACE reads with MiXCR, one row per CDR3 protein. In the table there are approximately 1,000,000 distinct CDR3 sequences, under 45% of which are singletons. Sequencing was done on a sample of blood. The sequence was collected from a woman aged 55-70 years in good health.

CDR3 sequence (DNA): TGCAGTGCTAGATCGGACAACTACGAGCAGTACTTC. It is translated as CSARSDNYEQYF. V is TRBV20-1 and J is TRBJ2-7, with D possibly TRBD1 on 5 matching bases. V was trimmed by 2 bases and J by 3 bases, leaving 8 bases between them. Per germline, CDR1 DFQATT and CDR2 SNEGSKA (reference sequence). This CDR3 has 12 residues.